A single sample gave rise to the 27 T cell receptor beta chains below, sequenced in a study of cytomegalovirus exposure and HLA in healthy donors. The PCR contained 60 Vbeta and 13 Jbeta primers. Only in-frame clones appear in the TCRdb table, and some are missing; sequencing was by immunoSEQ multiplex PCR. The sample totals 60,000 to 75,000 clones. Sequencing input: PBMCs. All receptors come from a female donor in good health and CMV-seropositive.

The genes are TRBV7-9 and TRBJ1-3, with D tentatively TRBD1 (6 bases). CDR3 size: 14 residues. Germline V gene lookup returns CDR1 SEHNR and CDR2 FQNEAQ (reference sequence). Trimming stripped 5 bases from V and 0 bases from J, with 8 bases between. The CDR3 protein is CASSTTGSGNTIYF. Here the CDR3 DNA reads TGTGCCAGCAGCACGACAGGCTCTGGAAACACCATATATTTT.

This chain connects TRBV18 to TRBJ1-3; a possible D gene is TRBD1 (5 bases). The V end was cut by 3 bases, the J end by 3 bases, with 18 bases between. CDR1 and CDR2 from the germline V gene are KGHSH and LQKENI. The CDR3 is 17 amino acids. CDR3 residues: CASSPPLGREGGNTIYF. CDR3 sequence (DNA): TGTGCCAGCTCACCGCCACTGGGGCGGGAAGGTGGAAACACCATATATTTT.

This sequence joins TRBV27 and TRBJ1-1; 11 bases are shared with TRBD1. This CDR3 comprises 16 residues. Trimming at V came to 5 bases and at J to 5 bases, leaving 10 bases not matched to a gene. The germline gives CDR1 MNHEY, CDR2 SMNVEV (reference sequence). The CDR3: CASSRRRDRGVTEAFF. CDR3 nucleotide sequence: TGTGCCAGCAGTAGGCGAAGGGACAGGGGGGTTACTGAAGCTTTCTTT.

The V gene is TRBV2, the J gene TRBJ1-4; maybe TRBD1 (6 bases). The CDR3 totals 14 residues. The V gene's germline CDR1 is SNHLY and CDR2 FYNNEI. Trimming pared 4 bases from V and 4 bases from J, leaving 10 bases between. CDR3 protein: CASSGGRGNEKLFF. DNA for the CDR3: TGTGCCAGCAGTGGGGGCAGGGGTAATGAAAAACTGTTTTTT.

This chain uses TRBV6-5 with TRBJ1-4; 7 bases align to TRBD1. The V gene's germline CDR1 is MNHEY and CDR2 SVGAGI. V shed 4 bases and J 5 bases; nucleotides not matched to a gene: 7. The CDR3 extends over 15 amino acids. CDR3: CASSSQGVLNEKLFF. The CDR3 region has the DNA TGTGCCAGCAGTTCCCAGGGGGTTTTGAATGAAAAACTGTTTTTT.

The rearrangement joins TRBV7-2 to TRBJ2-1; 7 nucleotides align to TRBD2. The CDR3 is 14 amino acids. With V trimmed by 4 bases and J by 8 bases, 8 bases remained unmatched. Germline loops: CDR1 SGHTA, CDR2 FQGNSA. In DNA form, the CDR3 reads TGTGCCAGCAGCTACGGACTAGACCTGGATGAGCAGTTCTTC. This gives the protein CASSYGLDLDEQFF.

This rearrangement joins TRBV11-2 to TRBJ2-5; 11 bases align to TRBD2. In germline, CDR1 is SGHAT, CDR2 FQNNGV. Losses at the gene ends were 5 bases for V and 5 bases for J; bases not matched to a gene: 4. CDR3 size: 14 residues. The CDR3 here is CASSPVAGGETQYF. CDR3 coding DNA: TGTGCCAGCAGCCCCGTAGCGGGAGGGGAGACCCAGTACTTC.

The CDR3: CASSRWGLGGTYEQYF. The CDR3 nucleotides are TGTGCCAGCAGCCGCTGGGGCTTGGGCGGTACCTACGAGCAGTACTTC. The V and J genes are TRBV5-8 and TRBJ2-7; a weak D match, TRBD1 (5 bases). The germline CDR1 and CDR2 sequences are SGHTS and YDEGEE. V lost 4 bases and J 2 bases, leaving 19 bases between the germline ends. This CDR3 comprises 16 residues.

The CDR3 DNA reads TGTGCCAGTAGTATCTTCGGAGACTATGGCTACACCTTC. It yields the protein CASSIFGDYGYTF. The chain has TRBV19 and TRBJ1-2; D remains unclear. V gave up 3 bases and J gave up 3 bases, with 8 bases separating them. Germline CDR1 LNHDA, CDR2 SQIVND (reference sequence). The CDR3 covers 13 residues.

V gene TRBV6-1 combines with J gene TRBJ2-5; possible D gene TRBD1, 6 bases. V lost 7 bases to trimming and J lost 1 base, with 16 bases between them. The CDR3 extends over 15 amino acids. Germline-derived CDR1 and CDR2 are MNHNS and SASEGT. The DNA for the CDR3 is TGTGCCAGCAACTCCCGTGGGGGCCTCCAAGAGACCCAGTACTTC. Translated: CASNSRGGLQETQYF.

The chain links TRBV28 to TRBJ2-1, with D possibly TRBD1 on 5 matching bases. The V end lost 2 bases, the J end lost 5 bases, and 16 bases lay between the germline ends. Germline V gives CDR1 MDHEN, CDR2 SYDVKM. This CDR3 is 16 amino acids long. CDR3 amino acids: CASSLRGLVRNNEQFF. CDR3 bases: TGTGCCAGCAGTTTAAGGGGATTAGTAAGAAACAATGAGCAGTTCTTC.

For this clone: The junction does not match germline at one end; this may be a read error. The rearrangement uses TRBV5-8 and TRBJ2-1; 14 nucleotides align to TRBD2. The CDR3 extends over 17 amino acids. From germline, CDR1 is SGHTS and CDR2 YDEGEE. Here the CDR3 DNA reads TGTGCCATAAAGAGGACTAGCGGGAGGTCCTCCGACAATGAGCAGTTCTTC. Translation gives CAIKRTSGRSSDNEQFF.

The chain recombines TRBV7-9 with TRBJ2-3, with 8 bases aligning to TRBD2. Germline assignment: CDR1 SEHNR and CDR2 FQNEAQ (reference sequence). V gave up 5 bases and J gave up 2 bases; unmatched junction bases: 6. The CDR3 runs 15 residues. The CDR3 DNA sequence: TGTGCCAGCAGCCCCGGGACTAGATCCACAGATACGCAGTATTTT. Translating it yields CASSPGTRSTDTQYF.

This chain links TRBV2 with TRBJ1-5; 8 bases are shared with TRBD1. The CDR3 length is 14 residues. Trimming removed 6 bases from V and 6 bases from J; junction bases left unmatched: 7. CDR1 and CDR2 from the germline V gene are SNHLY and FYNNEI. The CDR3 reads CASSGQGVRQPQHF. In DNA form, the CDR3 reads TGTGCCAGCAGCGGACAGGGAGTTCGTCAGCCCCAGCATTTT.

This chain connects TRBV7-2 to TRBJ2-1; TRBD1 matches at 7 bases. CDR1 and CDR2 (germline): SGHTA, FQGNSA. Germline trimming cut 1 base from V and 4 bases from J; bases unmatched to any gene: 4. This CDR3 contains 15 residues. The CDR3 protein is CASSLDRGNYNEQFF. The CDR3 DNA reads TGTGCCAGCAGCTTAGACAGGGGAAATTACAATGAGCAGTTCTTC.

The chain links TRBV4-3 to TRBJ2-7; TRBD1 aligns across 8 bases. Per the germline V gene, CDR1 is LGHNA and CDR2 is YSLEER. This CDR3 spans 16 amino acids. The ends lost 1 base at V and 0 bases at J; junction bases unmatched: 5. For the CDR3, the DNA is TGCGCCAGCAGCCAAGGAACCGGGACAGGCTCCTACGAGCAGTACTTC. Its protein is CASSQGTGTGSYEQYF.

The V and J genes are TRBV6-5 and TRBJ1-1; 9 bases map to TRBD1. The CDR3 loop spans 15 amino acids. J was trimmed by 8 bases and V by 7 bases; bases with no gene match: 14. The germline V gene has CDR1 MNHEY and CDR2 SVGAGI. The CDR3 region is CASMTPGQGQLEAFF. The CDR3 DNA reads TGTGCCAGCATGACTCCGGGACAGGGTCAGTTGGAAGCTTTCTTT.

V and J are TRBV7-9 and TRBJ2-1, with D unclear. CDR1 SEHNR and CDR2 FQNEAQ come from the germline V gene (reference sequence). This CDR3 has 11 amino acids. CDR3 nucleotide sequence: TGTGCTTCTCCCTTCTACAATGAGCAGTTCTTC. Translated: CASPFYNEQFF. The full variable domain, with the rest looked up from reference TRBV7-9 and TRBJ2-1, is DTGVSQNPRHKITKRGQNVTFRCDPISEHNRLYWYRQTLGQGPEFLTYFQNEAQLEKSRLLSDRFSAERPKGSFSTLEIQRTEQGDSAMYLCASPFYNEQFFGPGTRLTVL.

CDR3 nucleotide sequence: TGCGCCAGCAGCCAAGAGAGGGGGACTCAGCCCCAGCATTTT. It is translated as CASSQERGTQPQHF. The V gene is TRBV4-3, the J gene TRBJ1-5, with TRBD1 as a possible D gene (6 bases). This CDR3 contains 14 residues. The germline gives CDR1 LGHNA, CDR2 YSLEER. V lost 0 bases to trimming and J lost 6 bases, with 9 bases between them.

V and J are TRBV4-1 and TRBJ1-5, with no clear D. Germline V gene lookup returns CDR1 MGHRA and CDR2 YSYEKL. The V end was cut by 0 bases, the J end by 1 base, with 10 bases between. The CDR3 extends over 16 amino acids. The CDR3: CASSQDLSLSNQPQHF. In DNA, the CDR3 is TGCGCCAGCAGCCAAGATCTCTCCTTGAGCAATCAGCCCCAGCATTTT.

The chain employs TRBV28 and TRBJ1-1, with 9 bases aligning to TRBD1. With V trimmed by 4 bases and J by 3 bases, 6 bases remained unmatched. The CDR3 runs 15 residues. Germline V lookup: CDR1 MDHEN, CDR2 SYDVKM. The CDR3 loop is CASSSRRQGDTEAFF. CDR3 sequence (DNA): TGTGCCAGCAGTTCCAGGAGACAGGGGGACACTGAAGCTTTCTTT.

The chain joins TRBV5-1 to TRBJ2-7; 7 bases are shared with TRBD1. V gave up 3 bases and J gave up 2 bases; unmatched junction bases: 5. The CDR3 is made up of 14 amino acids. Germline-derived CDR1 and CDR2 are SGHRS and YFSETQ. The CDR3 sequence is CASSSDRVPYEQYF. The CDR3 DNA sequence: TGCGCCAGCAGCTCAGACAGGGTCCCCTACGAGCAGTACTTC.

CDR3 amino acids: CASSSGGTGKYGYTF. CDR3 sequence (DNA): TGTGCCAGCAGTTCGGGGGGGACAGGGAAATATGGCTACACCTTC. The chain uses TRBV6-5 and TRBJ1-2, with 9 bases matching TRBD1. V was pared by 4 bases and J by 5 bases, with 8 bases of the junction left unmatched. CDR3 size: 15 residues. From germline, CDR1 is MNHEY and CDR2 SVGAGI.

For the CDR3, the DNA is TGTGCCAGCAGCTTAGCGGACAATATCTTCACTGAAGCTTTCTTT. Protein product: CASSLADNIFTEAFF. The gene calls are TRBV7-9 and TRBJ1-1; TRBD1 might be the D (5 bases). Trimming pared 0 bases from V and 4 bases from J, leaving 12 bases between. CDR1 is SEHNR, CDR2 FQNEAQ, per germline (reference sequence). This CDR3 has 15 residues.

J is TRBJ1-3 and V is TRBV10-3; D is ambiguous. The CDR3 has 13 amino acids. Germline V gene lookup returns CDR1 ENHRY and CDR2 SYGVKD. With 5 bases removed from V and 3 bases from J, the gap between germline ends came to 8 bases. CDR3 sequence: CAISRSVGNTIYF. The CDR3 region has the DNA TGTGCCATCAGTCGGAGCGTTGGAAACACCATATATTTT.

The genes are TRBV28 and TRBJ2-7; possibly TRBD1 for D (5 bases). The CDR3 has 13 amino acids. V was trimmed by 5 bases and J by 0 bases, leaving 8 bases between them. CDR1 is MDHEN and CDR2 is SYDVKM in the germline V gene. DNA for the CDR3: TGTGCCAGCAGTAAGGACAACTCCTACGAGCAGTACTTC. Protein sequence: CASSKDNSYEQYF.

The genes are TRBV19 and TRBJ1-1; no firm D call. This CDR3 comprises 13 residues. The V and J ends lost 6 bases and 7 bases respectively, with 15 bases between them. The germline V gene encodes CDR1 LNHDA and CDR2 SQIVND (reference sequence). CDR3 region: CASRKKSSGEAFF. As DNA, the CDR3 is TGTGCCAGTAGAAAGAAATCGAGCGGTGAAGCTTTCTTT.